A single sample gave rise to the 25 T cell receptor beta chains below, sequenced in a study of OX40 agonist ivuxolimab in advanced cancers. The protocol was immunoSEQ multiplex PCR, while the TCRdb copy is restricted to in-frame clones and leaves out a portion. Of approximately 70,000 clones in the sample, more than 80% were seen once. The input for sequencing was CD4+ or CD8+ T cells sorted from blood, taken in a trial of the OX40 agonist ivuxolimab. These receptors were collected from an adult with an advanced solid tumor such as melanoma, head and neck, liver or kidney cancer.

To note about this clone: At the DNA level, this CDR3 is encoded by other sequences in the same sample as well. V is TRBV6-5 and J is TRBJ1-1; TRBD1 is a possible D gene (5 bases). Trimming took off 6 bases at V and 2 bases at J, with 10 bases between the two ends. The CDR3 length is 13 residues. Germline CDR1 reads MNHEY; CDR2 reads SVGAGI. CDR3 coding DNA: TGTGCCAGCAGCCGACAGAGAAACACTGAAGCTTTCTTT. This sequence encodes CASSRQRNTEAFF.

The genes are TRBV7-3 and TRBJ2-2; D ambiguous. Germline CDR1 and CDR2: SGHTA and FQGTGA. V dropped 3 bases and J dropped 2 bases, with 7 bases sitting between them. This CDR3 is built from 14 residues. The CDR3 region is CASSFGPNTGELFF. Written as DNA, the CDR3 is TGTGCCAGCAGCTTTGGACCTAACACCGGGGAGCTGTTTTTT.

Turning to this clone: A read error may produce the germline difference seen at one junction end. Other DNA sequences in the same sample also yield this CDR3. The chain links TRBV4-1 to TRBJ1-4, with no clear D. Germline lookup yields CDR1 MGHRA and CDR2 YSYEKL. This CDR3 region has 14 residues. The CDR3 nucleotides read TGCGCCAGCAGCTCTGCCGGAACTAACGAAAAACTGTTTTTT. Translation gives CASSSAGTNEKLFF.

The V gene is TRBV7-3, the J gene TRBJ2-1, with TRBD2 matching over 14 bases. With 3 bases clipped from V and 7 bases from J, the junction kept 8 bases outside the gene matches. The length of the CDR3 is 17 residues. CDR1 and CDR2 (germline): SGHTA, FQGTGA. Here the CDR3 DNA reads TGTGCCAGCAGCTTGGGGACTAGCGGGAGAGGGGTGAATGAGCAGTTCTTC. This encodes CASSLGTSGRGVNEQFF. Complete variable domain (other parts from reference TRBV7-3 and TRBJ2-1): GAGVSQTPSNKVTEKGKYVELRCDPISGHTALYWYRQSLGQGPEFLIYFQGTGAADDSGLPNDRFFAVRPEGSVSTLKIQRTERGDSAVYLCASSLGTSGRGVNEQFFGPGTRLTVL.

There are a few counts of this clone. The chain has TRBV19 and TRBJ2-7; a weak D match, TRBD1 (6 bases). The CDR3 is 14 residues long. Germline V lookup: CDR1 LNHDA, CDR2 SQIVND (reference sequence). The V and J ends lost 9 bases and 3 bases respectively, with 18 bases between them. The CDR3 sequence is CASSMYRERYEQYF. In DNA form, the CDR3 reads TGTGCCAGCTCGATGTACAGGGAGCGCTACGAGCAGTACTTC. Using reference TRBV19 and TRBJ2-7 for the parts outside the CDR3, the full variable domain is DGGITQSPKYLFRKEGQNVTLSCEQNLNHDAMYWYRQDPGQGLRLIYYSQIVNDFQKGDIAEGYSVSREKKESFPLTVTSAQKNPTAFYLCASSMYRERYEQYFGPGTRLTVT.

The sample holds one count of this clone. The gene calls are TRBV19 and TRBJ1-2; no definite D call. The germline V gene has CDR1 LNHDA and CDR2 SQIVND (reference sequence). The CDR3 loop spans 14 amino acids. The V end was cut by 6 bases, the J end by 4 bases, with 15 bases between. The CDR3 protein is CASRSWEGGYGYTF. CDR3 nucleotides: TGTGCCAGTAGGAGCTGGGAGGGTGGCTATGGCTACACCTTC.

This chain connects TRBV7-8 to TRBJ1-5, with TRBD1 matching over 10 bases. Germline V gene lookup returns CDR1 SGHVS and CDR2 FQNEAQ. V trimming: 4 bases; J trimming: 4 bases; junction bases outside the gene matches: 7. This CDR3 comprises 16 residues. The CDR3 loop is CASSSRQGASNQPQHF. CDR3 nucleotides: TGTGCCAGCAGCTCTAGACAGGGGGCATCAAATCAGCCCCAGCATTTT.

The chain has TRBV28 and TRBJ2-3, with 9 bases lining up with TRBD2. V dropped 2 bases and J dropped 3; count of bases not matched to a gene: 6. The CDR3 is 16 amino acids. CDR1 is MDHEN, CDR2 SYDVKM, per germline. For the CDR3, the DNA is TGTGCCAGCAGTTTAAGTACTAGCGGGTTTACAGATACGCAGTATTTT. It yields the protein CASSLSTSGFTDTQYF. The entire variable domain, with the rest obtained from reference TRBV28 and TRBJ2-3, is as follows: DVKVTQSSRYLVKRTGEKVFLECVQDMDHENMFWYRQDPGLGLRLIYFSYDVKMKEKGDIPEGYSVSREKKERFSLILESASTNQTSMYLCASSLSTSGFTDTQYFGPGTRLTVL.

DNA for the CDR3: TGTGCCAGCAGCCTGACTGGTTCCTACAATGAGCAGTTCTTC. Translation gives CASSLTGSYNEQFF. V gene TRBV9 combines with J gene TRBJ2-1; the D is unclear. CDR1 is SGDLS, CDR2 YYNGEE, per germline. The CDR3 length is 14 residues. The V end was cut by 4 bases, the J end by 1 base, with 9 bases between.

The J gene is TRBJ2-7, the V gene TRBV6-7, with TRBD2 matching over 7 bases. TRBV6-7 carries the ORF label, with uncertain function. V was clipped by 2 bases and J by 0 bases; unmatched bases: 10. The CDR3 has 17 residues. The DNA for the CDR3 is TGTGCCAGCAGTTACCACCCGCCCCGCGGGAGCTCCTACGAGCAGTACTTC. Translation: CASSYHPPRGSSYEQYF.

The V call is TRBV11-3, the J call TRBJ2-5; 8 bases align to TRBD1. The CDR3 covers 13 residues. Germline values: CDR1 SGHNT, CDR2 YENEEA. V was pared by 3 bases and J by 4 bases, with 1 base of the junction left unmatched. CDR3 nucleotide sequence: TGTGCCAGCAGCTTGGACAGGGCAGAGACCCAGTACTTC. Translating it yields CASSLDRAETQYF.

The chain is built from TRBV4-3 and TRBJ2-3; TRBD2 aligns across 10 bases. After removal of 2 bases from V and 1 base from J, the junction contained 3 bases not matched to a gene. This CDR3 is built from 16 residues. Germline CDR1 is LGHNA and CDR2 is YSLEER. DNA for the CDR3: TGCGCCAGCAGCCAAAGGACTAGCGGCGGCACAGATACGCAGTATTTT. Protein sequence: CASSQRTSGGTDTQYF.

The chain carries TRBV6-5 and TRBJ2-3; 9 bases are a match to TRBD2. V dropped 5 bases and J dropped 7; count of bases not matched to a gene: 7. Germline V lookup: CDR1 MNHEY, CDR2 SVGAGI. This CDR3 has 14 amino acids. CDR3 residues: CASSLGLAQNTQYF. For the CDR3, the DNA is TGTGCCAGCAGTCTAGGACTAGCGCAGAATACGCAGTATTTT.

This chain joins TRBV28 and TRBJ2-7; D not certain. This CDR3 spans 12 amino acids. V lost 1 base and J lost 5, with 6 bases in between. Germline V CDR1 and CDR2: MDHEN, SYDVKM. CDR3 loop: CASSLSLHEQYF. CDR3 nucleotides: TGTGCCAGCAGTTTATCCCTGCACGAGCAGTACTTC.

The chain joins TRBV6-6 to TRBJ2-3; 11 positions match TRBD2. Germline trimming cut 3 bases from V and 8 bases from J; bases unmatched to any gene: 7. There are 15 residues in the CDR3. The germline gives CDR1 MNHNY, CDR2 SVGAGI (reference sequence). CDR3 in DNA: TGTGCCAGCAGTTATCGACTAGCGGGAAGTAGTACGCAGTATTTT. Encoded protein: CASSYRLAGSSTQYF.

The rearrangement links TRBV7-2 to TRBJ2-5; 7 nucleotides align to TRBD2. The length of the CDR3 is 15 residues. Germline CDR1 and CDR2: SGHTA and FQGNSA. With 4 bases clipped from V and 5 bases from J, the junction kept 10 bases outside the gene matches. The CDR3 DNA reads as TGTGCCAGCAGCTCCGGGGGAGCGGGAATGGAGACCCAGTACTTC. As protein: CASSSGGAGMETQYF.

The V gene is TRBV27, the J gene TRBJ2-7; 9 bases match TRBD2. V lost 5 bases to trimming and J lost 5 bases; unmatched junction nucleotides: 7. The CDR3 sequence is 14 residues long. Germline values: CDR1 MNHEY, CDR2 SMNVEV (reference sequence). CDR3: CASSRAGGSHEQYF. In DNA form, the CDR3 reads TGTGCCAGCAGTCGGGCGGGAGGGTCCCACGAGCAGTACTTC.

The chain carries TRBV27 and TRBJ2-7, with D possibly TRBD2 on 5 matching bases. The V gene lost 3 bases and the J gene lost 2 bases, with 11 bases spanning the gap. The CDR3 has 14 residues. Germline CDR1 and CDR2: MNHEY and SMNVEV (reference sequence). CDR3 loop: CASSFGEGPYEQYF. CDR3 nucleotides: TGTGCCAGCAGTTTCGGAGAGGGCCCCTACGAGCAGTACTTC.

The table lists this clone with a count of one. The CDR3 DNA reads TGTGCCAGCAGATCACCAGGGGTCGGTACTGAAGCTTTCTTT. Residues: CASRSPGVGTEAFF. This chain joins TRBV6-1 and TRBJ1-1, with D possibly matching TRBD1 (6 bases). Looked up from germline, CDR1 is MNHNS and CDR2 is SASEGT. With 6 bases removed from V and 5 bases from J, the gap between germline ends came to 16 bases. This CDR3 is built from 14 residues.

This rearrangement joins TRBV6-5 to TRBJ2-7; D gene uncertain. With 0 bases removed from V and 6 bases from J, the gap between germline ends came to 12 bases. CDR3 length: 14 residues. Looked up from germline, CDR1 is MNHEY and CDR2 is SVGAGI. CDR3 loop: CASSYSNPSGEQYF. The DNA of the CDR3 is TGTGCCAGCAGTTACTCGAATCCTTCAGGCGAGCAGTACTTC.

The gene calls are TRBV28 and TRBJ1-2, with TRBD1 matching 7 bases. Trimming removed 6 bases from V and 0 bases from J; junction bases left unmatched: 10. Looked up from germline, CDR1 is MDHEN and CDR2 is SYDVKM. This CDR3 is 16 amino acids long. CDR3 region: CASRSTGTVTNYGYTF. The CDR3 DNA sequence: TGTGCCAGCAGATCCACCGGGACAGTGACTAACTATGGCTACACCTTC.

This clone has only a few counts. The V gene is TRBV10-3, the J gene TRBJ2-2, with D maybe TRBD1 (5 bases). The CDR3 extends over 11 amino acids. Germline V gene lookup returns CDR1 ENHRY and CDR2 SYGVKD. V shed 8 bases and J shed 4 bases, with 5 bases lying between them. The CDR3 nucleotides read TGTGCCATCGGGGCCACCGGGGAGCTGTTTTTT. Amino acid sequence: CAIGATGELFF.

This sequence joins TRBV7-3 and TRBJ2-7, with TRBD2 matching over 12 bases. This CDR3 has 15 residues. The V segment lost 5 bases and the J segment 5 bases; nucleotides outside the gene matches: 7. Germline V gene lookup returns CDR1 SGHTA and CDR2 FQGTGA. CDR3 sequence: CASSRGRTSGDEQYF. CDR3 DNA sequence: TGTGCCAGCAGCCGGGGACGGACTAGCGGGGACGAGCAGTACTTC.

The chain joins TRBV29-1 to TRBJ1-4, with a tentative D call TRBD1 (5 bases). CDR1 SQVTM and CDR2 ANQGSEA come from the germline V gene. Trimming stripped 7 bases from V and 5 bases from J, with 14 bases between. This CDR3 is 13 amino acids long. The CDR3 sequence: CSAERGRNEKLFF. In DNA form, the CDR3 reads TGCAGCGCGGAACGGGGACGCAATGAAAAACTGTTTTTT.

In this sample, this clone turned up once. The gene calls are TRBV6-1 and TRBJ2-5; 10 bases fit TRBD1. V was pared by 6 bases and J by 2 bases, with 6 bases of the junction left unmatched. Germline values: CDR1 MNHNS, CDR2 SASEGT. The CDR3 length is 15 residues. CDR3 residues: CASRTDRGHQETQYF. The CDR3 nucleotides are TGTGCCAGCAGAACAGACAGGGGGCATCAAGAGACCCAGTACTTC.